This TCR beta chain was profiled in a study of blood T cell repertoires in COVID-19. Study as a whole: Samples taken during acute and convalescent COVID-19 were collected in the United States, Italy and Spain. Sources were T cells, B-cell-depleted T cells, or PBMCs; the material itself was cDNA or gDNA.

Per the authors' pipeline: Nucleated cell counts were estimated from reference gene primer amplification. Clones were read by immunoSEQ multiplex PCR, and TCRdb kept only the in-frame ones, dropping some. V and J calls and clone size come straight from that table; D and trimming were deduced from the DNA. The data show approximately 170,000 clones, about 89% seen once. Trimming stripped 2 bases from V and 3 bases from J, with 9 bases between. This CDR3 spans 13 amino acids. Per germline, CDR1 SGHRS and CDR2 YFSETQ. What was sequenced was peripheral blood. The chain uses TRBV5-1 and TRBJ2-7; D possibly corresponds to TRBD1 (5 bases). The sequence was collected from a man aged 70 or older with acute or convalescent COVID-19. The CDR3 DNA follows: TGCGCCAGCAGCTTCGGACAAGTCTACGAGCAGTACTTC. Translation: CASSFGQVYEQYF.